Listed here is a single TCR beta chain. Trimming stripped 5 bases from V and 10 bases from J, with 16 bases between. The CDR3 runs to 13 residues. Germline loops: CDR1 SEHNR, CDR2 FQNEAQ (reference sequence). The data belong to a study of shared clonotypes between healthy human individuals. Each donor was a Caucasian adult residing in Nashville, Tennessee. Using immunoSEQ multiplex PCR, the repertoire was profiled, and TCRdb retains in-frame clones only, with some absent. This table has about 2.3 million clones, over 85% appearing once. The origin of this receptor is a man in his late teens or twenties in good health. Some clones in this sample may be carry-over from other donors' samples. V gene TRBV7-9 combines with J gene TRBJ2-3; perhaps TRBD2 as D (6 bases). Sequencing was done on a sample of naive CD4+ T cells from PBMCs. The subset: CD45RA+ positively selected. In DNA, the CDR3 is TGTGCCAGCAGCCAGCGGGCCGGGGGATCGCAGTATTTT. It encodes CASSQRAGGSQYF.